A selection of T cell receptor beta chains follows, all from one sample in a study of blood T cells in healthy people across ages. MiXCR was run by TCRdb on the 5' RACE reads, yielding one entry per CDR3 protein. Here the sample spans roughly 700,000 distinct CDR3 sequences, 32% being singletons. The sequencing sample was made of blood. The receptors stem from a woman of 80 years or more in good health. Each CDR3 is given with its conserved first and last residue. Fields, in order: clone size, V gene, J gene, D gene, CDR3 DNA, CDR3 protein. A D gene is named only where the DNA matches it firmly. Clone size appears in some rows only: once, few, many, or a class for an expanded clone.

many	TRBV5-1	TRBJ2-5	-	TGCGCCAGCACGCGGGACAGAGTGGAAGAGACCCAGTACTTC	CASTRDRVEETQYF
many	TRBV12-3/TRBV12-4	TRBJ1-5	-	TGTGCCAGCAGTTCCCTCGGGGGCAAGCAGCCCCAGCATTTT	CASSSLGGKQPQHF
many	TRBV3-1	TRBJ2-6	TRBD1	TGTGCCAGCGGGACAGCAAAGGCCTCTGGGGCCAACGTCCTGACTTTC	CASGTAKASGANVLTF
few	TRBV9	TRBJ1-5	-	TGTGCCAACAGCGCCGGGAATAGCAATCAGCCCCAGCATTTT	CANSAGNSNQPQHF
many	TRBV20-1	TRBJ1-5	TRBD1	TGCAGTGCTAGCCAGGGGGCGCCCCGGCAGCCCCAGCATTTT	CSASQGAPRQPQHF
-	TRBV30	TRBJ1-4	-	TGTGCCTGGAGTGGCAGTGCAACTAATGAAAAACTGTTTTTT	CAWSGSATNEKLFF
-	TRBV20-1	TRBJ1-5	TRBD1	TGCAGTGCTACTATGATAGGACAGGCCGGGGGTAATCAGCCCCAGCATTTT	CSATMIGQAGGNQPQHF
-	TRBV7-9	TRBJ2-5	-	TGTGCCAGCAGCCCACTAACTCGCTCCTACAATGAGCAGTACTTC	CASSPLTRSYNEQYF
-	TRBV6-4	TRBJ2-3	-	TGTGCCAGCAGTGACAAAGCCACAGATACGCAGTATTTT	CASSDKATDTQYF
many	TRBV11-2	TRBJ2-5	TRBD1	TGTGCCAGCAGCATCCCGGGACAGGGAGGAGAGACCCAGTACTTC	CASSIPGQGGETQYF
-	TRBV7-3	TRBJ1-1	-	TGTGCCAGCAGCTTAATGCCTCGGCCGAACACTGAAGCTTTCTTT	CASSLMPRPNTEAFF
-	TRBV7-2	TRBJ1-1	-	TGTGCCAGCAGCTTAGCAACAGGGAGCGCTTTCTTT	CASSLATGSAFF
-	TRBV3-1	TRBJ1-5	-	TGTGCCAGCGGAAGAGGCAGGGGACAATTCGGGCAGCCCCAGCATTTT	CASGRGRGQFGQPQHF
many	TRBV9	TRBJ2-3	-	TGTGCCAGCAGCGCCTCCGACGGAGATACGCAGTATTTT	CASSASDGDTQYF
-	TRBV29-1	TRBJ2-5	TRBD1	TGCAGCGTTGGGGAACCGGGACAGGGAGCCCAGTACTTC	CSVGEPGQGAQYF
many	TRBV4-2	TRBJ1-2	-	TGTGCCAGCAGCCAAGATTACAGGGCAACTAACTATGGCTACACCTTC	CASSQDYRATNYGYTF
few	TRBV20-1	TRBJ1-6	-	TGCAGTGCTATAGGGGCCAATAATTCACCCCTCCACTTT	CSAIGANNSPLHF
few	TRBV7-9	TRBJ1-2	-	TGTACCAGCAGCGGGGAAGATGGCTACACCTTC	CTSSGEDGYTF
many	TRBV7-9	TRBJ1-2	-	TGTGCCAGCAGCGAGACTTCCGGGACAAGGTACACCTTC	CASSETSGTRYTF
many	TRBV3-1	TRBJ2-1	TRBD2	TGTGCCAGCAGCCCCATGGGAACTAGCGGGTTCGAGCAGTTCTTC	CASSPMGTSGFEQFF
-	TRBV7-2	TRBJ2-7	TRBD2	TGTGCCAGCAGCCCACGAAAACTAGCGTACACCTACGAGCAGTACTTC	CASSPRKLAYTYEQYF
-	TRBV12-3/TRBV12-4	TRBJ2-7	-	TGTGCCAGCAGTTATGGTGGTGGCAGATACTACGAGCAGTACTTC	CASSYGGGRYYEQYF
many	TRBV30	TRBJ1-2	-	TGTGCCTGGAGTAGCCCACCCAGCTATGGCTACACCTTC	CAWSSPPSYGYTF
many	TRBV5-1	TRBJ2-7	-	TGCGCCAGCAGAAACGTTAGGGGTGGCGAGCAGTACTTC	CASRNVRGGEQYF
-	TRBV7-8	TRBJ1-1	-	TGTGCCAGCAGCTCGAGGGAGGGGCTGAACACTGAAGCTTTCTTT	CASSSREGLNTEAFF
few	TRBV5-1	TRBJ2-7	-	TGCGCCAGCAGAGAGGGCAGGGCAACCTACGAGCAGTACTTC	CASREGRATYEQYF
many	TRBV9	TRBJ2-3	TRBD1	TGTGCCAGCAGCGTTGGACAGGGAGCGAGCACAGATACGCAGTATTTT	CASSVGQGASTDTQYF
many	TRBV9	TRBJ2-1	-	TGTGCCAGCAGCGTAGGCATTCAGGGGATGTCTTACAATGAGCAGTTCTTC	CASSVGIQGMSYNEQFF
many	TRBV7-9	TRBJ1-2	-	TGTGCCAGCAGCTCCCCTGTCAACGGCTATGGCTACACCTTC	CASSSPVNGYGYTF